Following are 8 T cell receptor beta chains from one sample sequenced in a study of beta chain features in type 1 diabetes. Sequencing targeted expressed TCRB transcripts, as all isolated RNA had been reverse transcribed. Produced via immunoSEQ multiplex PCR; TCRdb's table is partial and in-frame only. The sample lists 150,000 or so clones; about 9.1% were seen once. Sample: central memory CD4+ T cells from blood. These receptors all come from a woman aged 18-29 years in good health.

The gene calls are TRBV15 and TRBJ1-5, with D hard to call. The length of the CDR3 is 17 residues. Trimming left V 0 bases short and J 0 bases short, with 12 bases between. CDR1 and CDR2 (germline): LNHNV, YYDKDF (reference sequence). Here the CDR3 reads CATSRDGPTISNQPQHF. In DNA form, the CDR3 reads TGTGCCACCAGCAGAGATGGCCCAACTATTAGCAATCAGCCCCAGCATTTT.

V is TRBV30 and J is TRBJ2-2, with 8 bases identical to TRBD2. This CDR3 is 16 amino acids long. Germline V gene data show CDR1 as GTSNPN and CDR2 as SVGIG (reference sequence). Losses at the gene ends were 3 bases for V and 4 bases for J; bases not matched to a gene: 10. CDR3 loop: CAWSVGLAGPTGELFF. In nucleotides, the CDR3 is TGTGCCTGGAGCGTCGGGCTAGCGGGCCCCACCGGGGAGCTGTTTTTT.

The chain links TRBV18 to TRBJ2-7, with TRBD1 matching 9 bases. The CDR3 covers 15 residues. CDR1 is KGHSH, CDR2 LQKENI, per germline. The trim removed 6 bases at V and 4 bases at J, leaving 10 bases unmatched. The CDR3 spells CASSPTGGAGYEQYF. The CDR3 DNA reads TGTGCCAGCTCGCCCACAGGGGGCGCGGGATACGAGCAGTACTTC.

The gene calls are TRBV21-1 and TRBJ2-5; the D call TRBD1 from the table was never checked on the DNA. TRBV21-1 has pseudogene status. This CDR3 is built from 16 residues. For the CDR3, the DNA is TGTGCCAGCAGCGTCCACAGGGGGCCCCCGGTAGAGACCCAGTACTTC. The encoded protein is CASSVHRGPPVETQYF.

The chain employs TRBV7-9 and TRBJ1-1; tentatively, D is TRBD1 (5 bases). The CDR3 runs to 14 residues. V gave up 7 bases and J gave up 4 bases, with 16 bases separating them. Germline CDR1 is SEHNR and CDR2 is FQNEAQ (reference sequence). In nucleotides, the CDR3 is TGTGCCAGCAACTATTATCAGGGTACCACTGAAGCTTTCTTT. Translation gives CASNYYQGTTEAFF.

This clone was detected only a few times. The chain is built from TRBV5-1 and TRBJ2-1, with 7 bases matching TRBD2. The CDR3 is 14 amino acids. V was pared by 4 bases and J by 6 bases, with 7 bases of the junction left unmatched. Germline-derived CDR1 and CDR2 are SGHRS and YFSETQ. Here the CDR3 reads CASSAPGGANEQFF. CDR3 nucleotides: TGCGCCAGCAGCGCGCCGGGAGGAGCCAATGAGCAGTTCTTC.

This clone has just a few counts. The rearrangement joins TRBV29-1 to TRBJ2-3; 9 nucleotides line up with TRBD2. The CDR3 contains 15 residues. The trim removed 3 bases at V and 0 bases at J, leaving 4 bases unmatched. Germline CDR1 and CDR2: SQVTM and ANQGSEA. The CDR3 bases are TGCAGCGTTGACGGCGGGAGGGGAAGCACAGATACGCAGTATTTT. As protein: CSVDGGRGSTDTQYF.

The V call is TRBV7-9, the J call TRBJ2-2, with a tentative D call TRBD1 (5 bases). There are 14 residues in the CDR3. The germline V gene encodes CDR1 SEHNR and CDR2 FQNEAQ (reference sequence). V dropped 8 bases and J dropped 0 bases, with 10 bases sitting between them. The CDR3 DNA follows: TGTGCCAGCGAAGCAGGGTCGAACACCGGGGAGCTGTTTTTT. Protein sequence: CASEAGSNTGELFF.